The 11 T cell receptor beta chains below come from one sample, sequenced in a study of shared clonotypes between healthy human individuals. CD8 cells regarded as naive lacked CD45RO, were positively chosen for CCR7, and omitted terminally differentiated effector memory CD45RA+ cells. Sequencing used immunoSEQ multiplex PCR; TCRdb keeps in-frame clones, though not all of them. The sample records roughly 2.1 million clones, about 92% being singletons. The specimen was naive CD8+ T cells from PBMCs. These receptors all come from a man between 18 and 29 years old in good health. Some clones in this sample may be carry-over from other donors' samples.

The rearrangement joins TRBV29-1 to TRBJ2-7; TRBD2 agrees at 13 bases. Germline V CDR1 and CDR2: SQVTM, ANQGSEA. Trimming took 6 bases from V and 6 from J; bases not matched to a gene: 14. The CDR3 loop spans 16 amino acids. CDR3 residues: CSVTGLAGAYTREQYF. The DNA for the CDR3 is TGCAGCGTCACAGGACTAGCGGGAGCGTATACGCGCGAGCAGTACTTC.

The rearrangement joins TRBV7-6 to TRBJ2-7; TRBD1 matches at 8 bases. With 5 bases clipped from V and 5 bases from J, the junction kept 5 bases outside the gene matches. Germline loops: CDR1 SGHVS, CDR2 FNYEAQ. The length of the CDR3 is 13 residues. As DNA, the CDR3 is TGTGCCAGCAGCCAGGACAGGGTGGACGAGCAGTACTTC. Its translation is CASSQDRVDEQYF. The entire variable domain, with the rest obtained from reference TRBV7-6 and TRBJ2-7, is as follows: GAGVSQSPRYKVTKRGQDVALRCDPISGHVSLYWYRQALGQGPEFLTYFNYEAQQDKSGLPNDRFSAERPEGSISTLTIQRTEQRDSAMYRCASSQDRVDEQYFGPGTRLTVT.

The CDR3 coding sequence is TGTGCCATCAGGGCAGACATCGGAGTTGAGCCCCAGCATTTT. Protein: CAIRADIGVEPQHF. The V and J genes are TRBV10-3 and TRBJ1-5; D unresolved. Germline-derived CDR1 and CDR2 are ENHRY and SYGVKD. V was clipped by 6 bases and J by 8 bases, with 17 bases between them. This CDR3 contains 14 residues.

The rearrangement joins TRBV27 to TRBJ1-5; tentatively, D is TRBD1 (5 bases). The V end was cut by 2 bases, the J end by 2 bases, with 10 bases between. The CDR3 runs to 15 residues. The germline V gene has CDR1 MNHEY and CDR2 SMNVEV (reference sequence). For the CDR3, the DNA is TGTGCCAGCAGTTTAACGGGGCTGGGCAATCAGCCCCAGCATTTT. Translation: CASSLTGLGNQPQHF.

The rearrangement links TRBV2 to TRBJ2-5; 8 nucleotides line up with TRBD2. Germline loops: CDR1 SNHLY, CDR2 FYNNEI. This CDR3 is built from 14 residues. Trimming took 3 bases from V and 6 from J; bases not matched to a gene: 6. For the CDR3, the DNA is TGTGCCAGCAGTGATCGGGAGGGCCATAAGACCCAGTACTTC. Its protein product is CASSDREGHKTQYF.

The rearrangement uses TRBV7-8 and TRBJ2-1; possible D gene TRBD1, 6 bases. The germline V and J ends were trimmed by 2 bases and 4 bases, with 15 bases remaining between them. The CDR3 length is 16 residues. The germline gives CDR1 SGHVS, CDR2 FQNEAQ. CDR3: CASSLRDTWGYNEQFF. The CDR3 DNA follows: TGTGCCAGCAGCTTACGGGACACTTGGGGTTACAATGAGCAGTTCTTC.

Turning to this clone: The same CDR3 can be traced to other DNA sequences in this sample. V gene TRBV11-2 combines with J gene TRBJ2-5; D uncertain. Germline V CDR1 and CDR2: SGHAT, FQNNGV. This CDR3 is built from 12 residues. The V end lost 3 bases, the J end lost 5 bases, and 7 bases lay between the germline ends. CDR3 sequence (DNA): TGTGCCAGCAGCTTGGTTAGGGAGACCCAGTACTTC. It codes for CASSLVRETQYF.

This clone was seen a single time. J is TRBJ2-7 and V is TRBV28; TRBD2 is a possible D gene (6 bases). Trimming cost V 4 bases and J 5 bases, with 15 bases left between them. Germline V CDR1 and CDR2: MDHEN, SYDVKM. This CDR3 comprises 14 residues. CDR3 bases: TGTGCCAGCAGTTCGAGACTAGTCCGGCACGAGCAGTACTTC. Protein: CASSSRLVRHEQYF. The full variable domain, with the rest looked up from reference TRBV28 and TRBJ2-7, is DVKVTQSSRYLVKRTGEKVFLECVQDMDHENMFWYRQDPGLGLRLIYFSYDVKMKEKGDIPEGYSVSREKKERFSLILESASTNQTSMYLCASSSRLVRHEQYFGPGTRLTVT.

The rearrangement uses TRBV15 and TRBJ2-4; D might be TRBD2 (5 bases). Per the germline V gene, CDR1 is LNHNV and CDR2 is YYDKDF (reference sequence). The CDR3 has 16 amino acids. V lost 5 bases to trimming and J lost 3 bases, with 17 bases between them. CDR3 protein: CATSSGLGVGKNIQYF. CDR3 in DNA: TGTGCCACCAGCTCTGGACTCGGGGTAGGCAAAAACATTCAGTACTTC.

The genes are TRBV27 and TRBJ1-5; 8 bases match TRBD1. Germline CDR1 reads MNHEY; CDR2 reads SMNVEV (reference sequence). Losses at the gene ends were 5 bases for V and 3 bases for J; bases not matched to a gene: 9. The CDR3 has 16 amino acids. The CDR3 region has the DNA TGTGCCAGCAGTAGAGGCCAGGGGGCATCCAATCAGCCCCAGCATTTT. Translating it yields CASSRGQGASNQPQHF.

This chain joins TRBV5-1 and TRBJ2-2, with 7 bases fitting TRBD1. The CDR3 has 15 amino acids. J was trimmed by 4 bases and V by 4 bases; bases with no gene match: 7. CDR1 SGHRS and CDR2 YFSETQ come from the germline V gene. The CDR3 DNA follows: TGCGCCAGCAGCGCTGGACAGGCGGGCACCGGGGAGCTGTTTTTT. Translated, it gives CASSAGQAGTGELFF.